The clone carrying this T cell receptor (beta chain) was found many times. The sample belongs to a study of T cells of healthy individuals. TCRdb reanalysed the 5' RACE reads using MiXCR and keeps one entry per CDR3 protein. Found here are just over 40,000 distinct CDR3 sequences, 3.5% to 5.5% of them singletons; the top ten hold 9.2%. This sequence was found in a human donor in good health.

CDR3 bases: TGTGCCAGCAGCTTTTGGGAAGACACCGGGGAGCTGTTTTTT. It encodes CASSFWEDTGELFF. The gene calls are TRBV7-9 and TRBJ2-2; D unclear. Germline CDR1 and CDR2: SEHNR and FQNEAQ (reference sequence). The CDR3 covers 14 residues. V gave up 3 bases and J gave up 3 bases, with 8 bases separating them.